The rows below give T cell receptor beta chains drawn from one sample of a study of spatial heterogeneity in lung cancer. TCRdb reprocessed the 5' RACE reads with MiXCR, giving one entry per CDR3 protein. The sample lists about 100,000 distinct CDR3 sequences, about 4.4% seen once, with less than 25% in the top ten. The sequenced sample was lung tumor tissue, obtained at surgery. These receptors all come from a male donor with early-stage non-small cell lung cancer. CDR3s include the opening cysteine and the closing phenylalanine or tryptophan. The order of the fields is J gene, CDR3 length, V gene, D gene, clone size, CDR3 DNA, CDR3 protein. D genes are given only for firm matches. A clone size is listed for some rows: how often the clone was seen (once, few, many), or a class if it is expanded.

>TRBJ2-1|13|TRBV4-1|.|many
TGCGCCAGCAGCCAAGAAGGAGTCCCTGAGCAGTTCTTC
CASSQEGVPEQFF
>TRBJ2-1|12|TRBV29-1|.|many
TGCAGCGTTTTAAGCTCCTACAATGAGCAGTTCTTC
CSVLSSYNEQFF
>TRBJ1-5|14|TRBV27|.|many
TGTGCCAGCAGTTCGGGGTGGAGCAATCAGCCCCAGCATTTT
CASSSGWSNQPQHF
>TRBJ1-2|15|TRBV25-1|TRBD1|many
TGTGCCAGCAGTGGTGATTTCGACAGGGACACTGGCTACACCTTC
CASSGDFDRDTGYTF
>TRBJ2-7|16|TRBV6-6|TRBD2|many
TGTGCCAGCAGTTTGGGACTATCACTTACATTCTACGAGCAGTACTTC
CASSLGLSLTFYEQYF
>TRBJ2-3|17|TRBV20-1|TRBD2|many
TGCAGTGCTAGTTTTCTCGTGAGCGGGGACGGGACAGATACGCAGTATTTT
CSASFLVSGDGTDTQYF
>TRBJ2-5|15|TRBV5-1|TRBD1|.
TGCGCCAGCAGCACGTCATCCGGGACAGGAGAGACCCAGTACTTC
CASSTSSGTGETQYF
>TRBJ2-1|15|TRBV6-2/TRBV6-3|.|many
TGTGCCAGCAGACCTCGCCGGGAGTGGTACAATGAGCAGTTCTTC
CASRPRREWYNEQFF
>TRBJ1-5|14|TRBV12-3/TRBV12-4|.|many
TGTGCCAGCAGTTTAGTGGCCGGGAATCAGCCCCAGCATTTT
CASSLVAGNQPQHF
>TRBJ2-1|13|TRBV4-2|.|many
TGTGCCAGCAGCCAAGAAGGGAGGCCTGAGCAGTTCTTC
CASSQEGRPEQFF
>TRBJ1-5|14|TRBV20-1|.|many
TGCAGTGCTAGAGGGGGCCCCTCCAATCAGCCCCAGCATTTT
CSARGGPSNQPQHF
>TRBJ2-5|16|TRBV7-9|TRBD2|many
TGTGCCAGCAGCCTCATGGGTCTAGCGGGGAAAGAGACCCAGTACTTC
CASSLMGLAGKETQYF
>TRBJ2-3|14|TRBV7-2|TRBD2|few
TGTGCCAGCAGCTTAGCACGGGGGGCAGATACGCAGTATTTT
CASSLARGADTQYF
>TRBJ2-3|15|TRBV6-5|.|many
TGTGCCAGCAGTCCGAGCAGGGGAGTTGGAGATACGCAGTATTTT
CASSPSRGVGDTQYF
>TRBJ2-1|12|TRBV7-9|.|many
TGTGCCAGCAGCTTAGATCCCCATGAGCAGTTCTTC
CASSLDPHEQFF
>TRBJ1-3|14|TRBV9|.|many
TGTGCCAGCAGCGCAACAAACCCTGGAAACACCATATATTTT
CASSATNPGNTIYF
>TRBJ1-1|15|TRBV5-1|.|few
TGCGCCAGCAGCTTGGTGGAGCAGTCCAACACTGAAGCTTTCTTT
CASSLVEQSNTEAFF
>TRBJ2-5|15|TRBV10-3|TRBD1|many
TGTGCCATCAGTGAGTTGGACAGGGGGGAAGAGACCCAGTACTTC
CAISELDRGEETQYF
>TRBJ2-3|18|TRBV4-2|TRBD2|many
TGTGCCAGCAGCCATCCCCCCCGGTCGGCGGGAGTTGCAGATACGCAGTATTTT
CASSHPPRSAGVADTQYF
>TRBJ2-7|15|TRBV10-2|.|.
TGCGCCAGCAGTGAGTCTGGGGCCCAGTCCTACGAGCAGTACTTC
CASSESGAQSYEQYF
>TRBJ2-5|16|TRBV5-1|TRBD1|many
TGCGCCAGCAGCTTGGCGGAAACAGGGGTCAGAGAGACCCAGTACTTC
CASSLAETGVRETQYF
>TRBJ2-7|15|TRBV20-1|TRBD2|.
TGCAGTGCTGAAGGGACTAGCGGACCTTCCTACGAGCAGTACTTC
CSAEGTSGPSYEQYF
>TRBJ2-4|18|TRBV11-2|.|.
TGTGCCAGCAGCCCTAATCGACTGCCCGACATGGCCAAAAACATTCAGTACTTC
CASSPNRLPDMAKNIQYF
>TRBJ2-3|14|TRBV28|TRBD1|many
TGTGCCAGCAGGGACAGGAGTAGGTCAGATACGCAGTATTTT
CASRDRSRSDTQYF
>TRBJ1-5|12|TRBV10-3|.|many
TGTGCCATCAGTGCAAGCAATCAGCCCCAGCATTTT
CAISASNQPQHF
>TRBJ1-1|14|TRBV6-1|.|few
TGTGCCAGCAGTGAAAGGAGGGGTTACACTGAAGCTTTCTTT
CASSERRGYTEAFF
>TRBJ1-2|14|TRBV30|TRBD1|few
TGTGCCTGGGAGGATCGGGGACAGGGTTATGGCTACACCTTC
CAWEDRGQGYGYTF
>TRBJ2-7|13|TRBV29-1|TRBD2|many
TGCAGCGTTGAAGGACTAGCGGGGGGCGAGCAGTACTTC
CSVEGLAGGEQYF
>TRBJ2-3|13|TRBV29-1|.|many
TGCAGCGTCTTTCGACGGAGCGGAGATACGCAGTATTTT
CSVFRRSGDTQYF
>TRBJ1-3|16|TRBV28|.|many
TGTGCCAGCAGTTCCCCCGGGAAGGGGAGAGGAAACACCATATATTTT
CASSSPGKGRGNTIYF
>TRBJ1-1|15|TRBV3-1|.|many
TGTGCCAGCAGCCAAGTGCTGGGACCGGGAGTCGGGGCTTTCTTT
CASSQVLGPGVGAFF
>TRBJ2-5|15|TRBV10-2|.|many
TGCGCCAGCAGTGAAACGGCTAGTGGACCAGAGACCCAGTACTTC
CASSETASGPETQYF
>TRBJ1-2|13|TRBV28|TRBD1|few
TGTGCCAGCATCCGGGGACAGCTTTCTGGCTACACCTTC
CASIRGQLSGYTF
>TRBJ2-3|12|TRBV29-1|.|many
TGCAGCGCAGGTGGGGGTGGAGATACGCAGTATTTT
CSAGGGGDTQYF
>TRBJ2-7|12|TRBV12-5|.|many
TGTGCTAGTGGTTTGCCACCCCCCGAGCAGTACTTC
CASGLPPPEQYF
>TRBJ1-5|13|TRBV6-2/TRBV6-3|.|many
TGTGCCAGCAGTTTAGCAAGGGAACAGCCCCAGCATTTT
CASSLAREQPQHF
>TRBJ2-2|14|TRBV28|TRBD1|few
TGTGCCAGCCTGGGACAGGGACGCACCGGGGAGCTGTTTTTT
CASLGQGRTGELFF
>TRBJ1-1|15|TRBV7-9|TRBD1|.
TGTGCCAGCAGCTCGAGGGGGCGAAAGAACACTGAAGCTTTCTTT
CASSSRGRKNTEAFF